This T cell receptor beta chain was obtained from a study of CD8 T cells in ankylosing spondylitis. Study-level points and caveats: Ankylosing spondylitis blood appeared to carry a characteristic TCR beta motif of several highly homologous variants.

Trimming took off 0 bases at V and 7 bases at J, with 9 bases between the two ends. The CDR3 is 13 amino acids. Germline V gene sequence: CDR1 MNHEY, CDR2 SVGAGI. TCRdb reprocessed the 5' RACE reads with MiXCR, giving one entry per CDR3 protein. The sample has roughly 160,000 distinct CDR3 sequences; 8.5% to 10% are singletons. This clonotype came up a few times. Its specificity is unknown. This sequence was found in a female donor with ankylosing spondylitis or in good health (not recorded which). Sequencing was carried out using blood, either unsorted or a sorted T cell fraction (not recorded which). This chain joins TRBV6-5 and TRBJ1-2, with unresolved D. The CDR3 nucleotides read TGTGCCAGCAGTTACTCCGACGTGGGTGGCTACACCTTC. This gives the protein CASSYSDVGGYTF.